The present T cell receptor (beta chain) was sequenced within a study of blood T cells in healthy people across ages. Study-level results: Long-lived donors had more naive CD4+ cells and higher diversity than aged donors. Possibly confounding the expanded clonotype changes was the fact that donor CMV status was unknown.

Through a sample-barcoded 5' primer and a J-beta primer mix, a second PCR was run for roughly 6 to 12 cycles. TCRdb reanalysed the 5' RACE reads using MiXCR and keeps one entry per CDR3 protein. This sample carries around 1,000,000 distinct CDR3 sequences, approximately 26% of them seen once, and the ten largest clones take less than 0.75%. Comment on this clonotype: No antigen is known for it.

Donors gave 8 to 10 milliliters of peripheral blood apiece. These same records also appear under a second study, on T cells of mothers and their children. That paper adds: Nobody spotted any persistent microchimeric T cell clones.

The clonotype was recovered from a girl aged 2 to 10 in good health. The sample was blood.

CDR3 nucleotides: TGTGCCAGCAGTTACAGCGTACCCTACGAGCAGTACTTC. It translates to CASSYSVPYEQYF. The rearrangement joins TRBV6-2 or TRBV6-3 to TRBJ2-7, with unresolved D. The CDR3 consists of 13 residues. The ends were cut back, 2 bases at V and 2 bases at J, with 7 bases in the middle. Germline-derived CDR1 and CDR2 are MNHEY and SVGEGT.